Shown below are 12 T cell receptor beta chains from a single sample sequenced in a study of T cell responses to AZD1222 COVID-19 vaccine. Libraries were prepared by immunoSEQ multiplex PCR; TCRdb keeps only in-frame clonotypes and omits some of them. Of 130,000 or so clones listed, around 89% were seen once; the top ten hold roughly 10%. The sequencing used peripheral blood, collected on day 0 of MenACWY control vaccination. These receptors all come from an adult in good health.

The V and J genes are TRBV9 and TRBJ2-3, with a weak D call TRBD2 (5 bases). The CDR3 spans 15 residues. Germline CDR1 is SGDLS and CDR2 is YYNGEE. V lost 1 base, J lost 0 bases, and 9 bases lay in between. DNA of the CDR3: TGTGCCAGCAGCGTATCTGCTAGCAGCACAGATACGCAGTATTTT. It translates to CASSVSASSTDTQYF. The full variable domain, its missing parts supplied by reference TRBV9 and TRBJ2-3, is DSGVTQTPKHLITATGQRVTLRCSPRSGDLSVYWYQQSLDQGLQFLIQYYNGEERAKGNILERFSAQQFPDLHSELNLSSLELGDSALYFCASSVSASSTDTQYFGPGTRLTVL.

The chain carries TRBV11-2 and TRBJ2-6, with 7 bases fitting TRBD2. The germline V gene has CDR1 SGHAT and CDR2 FQNNGV. This CDR3 spans 17 amino acids. J lost 2 bases, V lost 3 bases, and 7 bases had no gene match. CDR3 DNA sequence: TGTGCCAGCAGCTTCAAAGCGGGAACCACTGGGGCCAACGTCCTGACTTTC. Translating it yields CASSFKAGTTGANVLTF.

This clone was recorded once. The chain has TRBV19 and TRBJ2-3; 9 bases fit TRBD1. The CDR3 runs to 16 residues. The junction had 7 bases not matched to a gene; V was cut back by 6 bases and J by 0 bases. Germline CDR1 and CDR2: LNHDA and SQIVND (reference sequence). The CDR3 nucleotides are TGTGCCAGTAGACCACAGGGGGCGGGAAGCACAGATACGCAGTATTTT. It translates to CASRPQGAGSTDTQYF.

J is TRBJ1-5 and V is TRBV30, with a tentative D call TRBD1 (6 bases). CDR1 is GTSNPN, CDR2 SVGIG, per germline (reference sequence). This CDR3 has 13 amino acids. The V end lost 4 bases, the J end lost 9 bases, and 16 bases lay between the germline ends. In DNA form, the CDR3 reads TGTGCCTGGACTACAGGACAGTCGGGGCCCCAGCATTTT. Protein sequence: CAWTTGQSGPQHF.

The chain uses TRBV6-5 and TRBJ1-2; D is uncertain. The CDR3 consists of 13 residues. Germline values: CDR1 MNHEY, CDR2 SVGAGI. V was trimmed by 7 bases and J by 5 bases, leaving 14 bases between them. The DNA of the CDR3 is TGTGCCAGCACGCCCGGGGTTCTGTATGGCTACACCTTC. Translating it yields CASTPGVLYGYTF.

The chain uses TRBV27 and TRBJ1-2, with D possibly matching TRBD1 (5 bases). Germline assignment: CDR1 MNHEY and CDR2 SMNVEV (reference sequence). V lost 7 bases and J 7 bases, leaving 16 bases between the germline ends. The CDR3 spans 13 residues. In nucleotides, the CDR3 is TGTGCCAGCACCAAACGGGGACTCTCTGGCTACACCTTC. It yields the protein CASTKRGLSGYTF.

This clone was seen a single time. The rearrangement joins TRBV11-2 to TRBJ1-4, with TRBD1 matching 10 bases. The V gene's germline CDR1 is SGHAT and CDR2 FQNNGV. With V trimmed by 3 bases and J by 7 bases, 11 bases remained unmatched. This CDR3 spans 17 amino acids. The CDR3, as DNA: TGTGCCAGCAGCTTTCGGACAGGGGGACCTTTTAGTGAAAAACTGTTTTTT. It translates to CASSFRTGGPFSEKLFF.

This chain's CDR3 is CSVGRANTEAFF. The CDR3 nucleotides are TGCAGCGTCGGACGGGCGAACACTGAAGCTTTCTTT. This rearrangement joins TRBV29-1 to TRBJ1-1, with no clear D. Germline loops: CDR1 SQVTM, CDR2 ANQGSEA. The CDR3 contains 12 residues. Trimming removed 6 bases at V and 1 base at J, with 9 bases between.

This chain connects TRBV4-3 to TRBJ2-7; 9 nucleotides agree with TRBD1. V gave up 5 bases and J gave up 1 base; unmatched junction bases: 9. Germline CDR1 and CDR2: LGHNA and YSLEER. There are 16 residues in the CDR3. The chain's CDR3 is CASSYSTGGPSYEQYF. The CDR3 coding sequence is TGCGCCAGCAGCTATTCTACAGGGGGCCCTTCCTACGAGCAGTACTTC.

The CDR3 sequence is CASSPLAGSYNEQFF. The CDR3 DNA reads as TGTGCCAGCAGCCCCTTAGCGGGATCGTACAATGAGCAGTTCTTC. The rearrangement links TRBV11-3 to TRBJ2-1; 8 nucleotides agree with TRBD2. Germline CDR1 reads SGHNT; CDR2 reads YENEEA. This CDR3 is built from 15 residues. Trimming removed 5 bases from V and 4 bases from J; junction bases left unmatched: 7.

This chain joins TRBV3-1 (or the pseudogene TRBV3-2) and TRBJ2-2; 9 bases match TRBD2. The V gene end was trimmed by 1 base and the J gene end by 5 bases; junction bases not matched to a gene: 2. CDR3 size: 15 residues. From germline, CDR1 is LGHDT and CDR2 YNNKEL (reference sequence). This chain's CDR3 is CASSQASGVTGELFF. CDR3 nucleotide sequence: TGTGCCAGCAGCCAAGCTAGCGGGGTAACCGGGGAGCTGTTTTTT.

Only a few counts were recorded for this clone. V gene TRBV11-3 combines with J gene TRBJ1-1; D is ambiguous. CDR3 length: 14 amino acids. Between the trimmed V and J ends, which lost 1 base and 1 base, there was a span of 7 bases. Germline CDR1 reads SGHNT; CDR2 reads YENEEA. DNA of the CDR3: TGTGCCAGCAGCTTAGTAGGGTGGAACACTGAAGCTTTCTTT. It encodes CASSLVGWNTEAFF.